This TCR beta chain was recovered during a study of cytomegalovirus exposure and HLA in healthy donors. The study's findings and limits: Altogether, around 160 TCR beta chains were recorded as cytomegalovirus-associated. Confirmation in vitro established that a few CMV-associated chains were specific for CMV antigens. TCR clusters originating in the first cohort tended to co-occur in the 110 or so validation repertoires, according to a later analysis.

There are 15 residues in the CDR3. Per germline, CDR1 LNHDA and CDR2 SQIVND (reference sequence). The V and J ends lost 5 bases and 5 bases respectively, with 15 bases between them. This clone appeared a few times. Its antigen is not identified. The method was immunoSEQ multiplex PCR; TCRdb's version includes in-frame clones alone and lacks a portion of them. The sample lists roughly 180,000 clones; roughly 80% were seen once. Sequenced sample: PBMCs. This receptor was taken from a man aged 18-30 years in good health and CMV-seropositive. The chain recombines TRBV19 with TRBJ2-2; D possibly corresponds to TRBD1 (6 bases). The DNA for the CDR3 is TGTGCCAGTAGTGCCAACAGGGCTGGTACCGGGGAGCTGTTTTTT. It translates to CASSANRAGTGELFF.